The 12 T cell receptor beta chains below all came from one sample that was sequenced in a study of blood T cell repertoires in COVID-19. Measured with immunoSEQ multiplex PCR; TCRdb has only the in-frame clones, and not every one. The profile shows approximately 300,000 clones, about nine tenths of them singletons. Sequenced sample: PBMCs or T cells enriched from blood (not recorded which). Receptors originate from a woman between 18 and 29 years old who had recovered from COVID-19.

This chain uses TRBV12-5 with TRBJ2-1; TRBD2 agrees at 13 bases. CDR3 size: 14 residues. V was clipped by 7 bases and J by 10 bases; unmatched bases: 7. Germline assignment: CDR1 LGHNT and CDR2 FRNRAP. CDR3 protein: CASALTSGGTEQFF. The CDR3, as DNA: TGTGCTAGTGCCCTGACTAGCGGGGGGACCGAGCAGTTCTTC.

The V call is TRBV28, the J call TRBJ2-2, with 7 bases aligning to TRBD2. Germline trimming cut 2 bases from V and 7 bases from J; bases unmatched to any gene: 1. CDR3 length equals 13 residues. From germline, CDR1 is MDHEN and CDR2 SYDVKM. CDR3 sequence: CASSLGGDGELFF. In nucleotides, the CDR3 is TGTGCCAGCAGTTTAGGGGGGGACGGGGAGCTGTTTTTT.

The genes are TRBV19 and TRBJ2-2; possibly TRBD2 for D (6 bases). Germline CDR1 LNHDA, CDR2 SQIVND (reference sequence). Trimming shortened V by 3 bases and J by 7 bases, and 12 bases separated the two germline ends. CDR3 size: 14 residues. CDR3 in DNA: TGTGCCAGTAGTATTGGCGGGACCCACGGGGAGCTGTTTTTT. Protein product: CASSIGGTHGELFF.

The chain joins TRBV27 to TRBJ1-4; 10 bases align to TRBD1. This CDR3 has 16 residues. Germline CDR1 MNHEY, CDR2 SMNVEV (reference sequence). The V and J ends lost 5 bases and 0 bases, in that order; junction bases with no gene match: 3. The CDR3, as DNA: TGTGCCAGCAGTACCGGACAGGGGGCAACTAATGAAAAACTGTTTTTT. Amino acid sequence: CASSTGQGATNEKLFF.

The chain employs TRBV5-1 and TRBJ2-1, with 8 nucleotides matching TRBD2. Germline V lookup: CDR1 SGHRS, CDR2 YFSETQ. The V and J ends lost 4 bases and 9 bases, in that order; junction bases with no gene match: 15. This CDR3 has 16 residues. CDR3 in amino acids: CASSRRVSGSEGEQFF. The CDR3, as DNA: TGCGCCAGCAGCCGTAGAGTCAGCGGGAGTGAAGGTGAGCAGTTCTTC.

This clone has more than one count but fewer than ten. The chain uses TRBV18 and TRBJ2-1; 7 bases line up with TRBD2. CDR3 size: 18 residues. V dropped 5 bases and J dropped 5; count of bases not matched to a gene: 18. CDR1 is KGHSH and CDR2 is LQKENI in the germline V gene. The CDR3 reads CASSTASGTTILNNEQFF. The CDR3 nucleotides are TGTGCCAGCTCAACCGCCTCCGGGACTACAATACTAAACAATGAGCAGTTCTTC.

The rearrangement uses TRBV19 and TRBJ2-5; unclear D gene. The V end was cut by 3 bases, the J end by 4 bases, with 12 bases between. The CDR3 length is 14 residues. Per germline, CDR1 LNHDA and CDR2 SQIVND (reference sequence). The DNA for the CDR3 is TGTGCCAGTAGTATGACGCGACACAGAGAGACCCAGTACTTC. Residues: CASSMTRHRETQYF.

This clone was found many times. This CDR3 reads CASSKGSDSPIKNIQYF. CDR3 sequence (DNA): TGTGCCAGCAGCAAGGGGTCGGACAGTCCGATCAAAAACATTCAGTACTTC. This sequence joins TRBV21-1 and TRBJ2-4; the DNA was not used to check the table's D call, TRBD1. TRBV21-1 is marked as a pseudogene. The CDR3 is made up of 17 amino acids.

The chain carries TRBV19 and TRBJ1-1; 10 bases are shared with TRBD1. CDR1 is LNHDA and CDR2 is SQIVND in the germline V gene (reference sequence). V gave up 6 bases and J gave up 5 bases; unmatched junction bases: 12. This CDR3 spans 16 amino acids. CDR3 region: CASRPPAGTGETEAFF. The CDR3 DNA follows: TGTGCCAGTAGACCTCCCGCCGGGACAGGGGAGACTGAAGCTTTCTTT.

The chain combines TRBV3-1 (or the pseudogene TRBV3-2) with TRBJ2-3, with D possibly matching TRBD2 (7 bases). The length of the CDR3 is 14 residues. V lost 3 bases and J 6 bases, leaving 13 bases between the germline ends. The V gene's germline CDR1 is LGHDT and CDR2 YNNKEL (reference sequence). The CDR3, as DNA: TGTGCCAGCAGCCAGGGGGGGCCGGTTGATACGCAGTATTTT. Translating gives CASSQGGPVDTQYF.

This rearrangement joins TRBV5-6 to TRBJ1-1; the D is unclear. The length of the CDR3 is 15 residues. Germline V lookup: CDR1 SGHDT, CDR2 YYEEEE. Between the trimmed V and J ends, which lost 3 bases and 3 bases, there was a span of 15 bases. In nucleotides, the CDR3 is TGTGCCAGCAGCTCGAAGACCGAGGATGACACTGAAGCTTTCTTT. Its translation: CASSSKTEDDTEAFF. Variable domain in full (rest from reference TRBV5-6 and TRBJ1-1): DAGVTQSPTHLIKTRGQQVTLRCSPKSGHDTVSWYQQALGQGPQFIFQYYEEEERQRGNFPDRFSGHQFPNYSSELNVNALLLGDSALYLCASSSKTEDDTEAFFGQGTRLTVV.

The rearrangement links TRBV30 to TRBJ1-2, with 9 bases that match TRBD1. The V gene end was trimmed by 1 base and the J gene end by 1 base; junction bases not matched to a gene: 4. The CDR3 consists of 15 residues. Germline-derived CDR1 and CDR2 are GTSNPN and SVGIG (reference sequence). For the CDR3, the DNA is TGTGCCTGGAGTGGGAGACAGGGGGATAACTATGGCTACACCTTC. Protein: CAWSGRQGDNYGYTF.